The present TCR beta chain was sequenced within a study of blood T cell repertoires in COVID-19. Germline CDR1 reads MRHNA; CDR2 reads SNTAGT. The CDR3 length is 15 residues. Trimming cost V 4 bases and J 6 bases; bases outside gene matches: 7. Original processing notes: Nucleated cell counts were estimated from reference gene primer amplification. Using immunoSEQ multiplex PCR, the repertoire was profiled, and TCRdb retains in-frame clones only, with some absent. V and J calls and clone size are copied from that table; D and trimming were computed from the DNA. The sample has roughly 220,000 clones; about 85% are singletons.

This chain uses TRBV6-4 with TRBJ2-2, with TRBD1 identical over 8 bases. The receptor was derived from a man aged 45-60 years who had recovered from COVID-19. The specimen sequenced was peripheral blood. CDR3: CASSAGGAGAGELFF. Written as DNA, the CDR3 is TGTGCCAGCAGTGCAGGGGGCGCAGGAGCCGGGGAGCTGTTTTTT.